The 8 T cell receptor beta chains below come from one sample, sequenced in a study of blood T cell repertoires in COVID-19. Data came from immunoSEQ multiplex PCR; TCRdb stores just in-frame clones and leaves some out. The sample shows just over 300,000 clones, 70% to 90% of them seen only once. Input material: PBMCs or T cells enriched from blood (not recorded which). These receptor sequences come from a man aged 25 to 40 who had recovered from COVID-19.

The V and J genes are TRBV12-3 or TRBV12-4 and TRBJ2-7, with 8 bases that match TRBD1. The CDR3 totals 12 residues. Trimming removed 6 bases from V and 7 bases from J; junction bases left unmatched: 5. The CDR3 loop is CASSQGAREQYF. The CDR3 nucleotides are TGTGCCAGCAGCCAGGGGGCCCGGGAGCAGTACTTC.

The genes are TRBV18 and TRBJ2-3; D may be TRBD2 (5 bases). The CDR3 runs 14 residues. V shed 8 bases and J shed 2 bases, with 14 bases lying between them. Germline V gene sequence: CDR1 KGHSH, CDR2 LQKENI. The CDR3 coding sequence is TGTGCCAGCCGTGTAGTCGGGGACACAGATACGCAGTATTTT. It yields the protein CASRVVGDTDTQYF. Supplemented by reference TRBV18 and TRBJ2-3, the full variable domain reads NAGVMQNPRHLVRRRGQEARLRCSPMKGHSHVYWYRQLPEEGLKFMVYLQKENIIDESGMPKERFSAEFPKEGPSILRIQQVVRGDSAAYFCASRVVGDTDTQYFGPGTRLTVL.

The sample holds a few counts of this clone. The rearrangement joins TRBV4-3 to TRBJ1-3; D possibly corresponds to TRBD1 (5 bases). The CDR3 runs 15 residues. Trimming removed 1 base from V and 3 bases from J, with 10 bases in between. Germline-derived CDR1 and CDR2 are LGHNA and YSLEER. The CDR3 nucleotides read TGCGCCAGCAGCCAAGCGGCAGGGAATGGAAACACCATATATTTT. Its translation: CASSQAAGNGNTIYF.

This clone was counted a few times. This sample includes further DNA sequences coding for the same CDR3. The rearrangement links TRBV12-3 or TRBV12-4 to TRBJ1-5, with D unclear. The V gene lost 3 bases and the J gene lost 2 bases, with 5 bases spanning the gap. The CDR3 covers 13 residues. The CDR3 here is CASSLQGNQPQHF. Here the CDR3 DNA reads TGTGCCAGCAGTTTGCAGGGCAATCAGCCCCAGCATTTT.

The chain combines TRBV18 with TRBJ2-1; maybe TRBD1 (6 bases). The CDR3 spans 15 residues. V was pared by 3 bases and J by 3 bases, with 12 bases between. Germline assignment: CDR1 KGHSH and CDR2 LQKENI. CDR3 coding DNA: TGTGCCAGCTCACCGGGGGCAGCAAACTACAATGAGCAGTTCTTC. This encodes CASSPGAANYNEQFF.

This clone has a count of ten or more. The J gene is TRBJ1-1, the V gene TRBV27, with D tentatively TRBD1 (6 bases). Between the trimmed V and J ends, which lost 6 bases and 1 base, there was a span of 18 bases. The germline CDR1 and CDR2 sequences are MNHEY and SMNVEV (reference sequence). The length of the CDR3 is 16 residues. The CDR3 sequence is CASRDGTSFGNTEAFF. Here the CDR3 DNA reads TGTGCCAGCAGAGACGGGACATCTTTCGGGAACACTGAAGCTTTCTTT.

J is TRBJ2-7 and V is TRBV10-3; 7 bases match TRBD1. Germline assignment: CDR1 ENHRY and CDR2 SYGVKD. The junction had 2 bases not matched to a gene; V was cut back by 8 bases and J by 1 base. This CDR3 comprises 12 residues. This CDR3 is CAISQGSYEQYF. CDR3 sequence (DNA): TGTGCCATCTCACAGGGGTCCTACGAGCAGTACTTC.

The rearrangement joins TRBV7-9 to TRBJ1-5; D uncertain. Germline-derived CDR1 and CDR2 are SEHNR and FQNEAQ (reference sequence). V shed 1 base and J shed 4 bases, with 8 bases lying between them. This CDR3 has 14 amino acids. DNA for the CDR3: TGTGCCAGCAGCTTAGAACAGTATAATCAGCCCCAGCATTTT. Residues: CASSLEQYNQPQHF. Full variable domain (missing parts from reference TRBV7-9 and TRBJ1-5): DTGVSQNPRHKITKRGQNVTFRCDPISEHNRLYWYRQTLGQGPEFLTYFQNEAQLEKSRLLSDRFSAERPKGSFSTLEIQRTEQGDSAMYLCASSLEQYNQPQHFGDGTRLSIL.